The 19 T cell receptor beta chains in this list originate from one sample, sequenced in a study of T cell changes during pregnancy in multiple sclerosis. Generated by immunoSEQ multiplex PCR, the TCRdb table keeps only in-frame clones and is missing some. The sample shows about 92,000 clones, about 93% of them seen only once. The source was peripheral blood, collected in the first trimester of pregnancy. These receptors came from a female donor with multiple sclerosis, enrolled in a pregnancy study.

The chain recombines TRBV10-3 with TRBJ2-7; maybe TRBD1 (6 bases). V was pared by 4 bases and J by 4 bases, with 11 bases between. CDR1 is ENHRY and CDR2 is SYGVKD in the germline V gene. This CDR3 is built from 13 residues. CDR3 in amino acids: CAISVGQGYEQYF. The CDR3 region has the DNA TGTGCCATCAGTGTTGGTCAGGGGTACGAGCAGTACTTC.

This clone was seen just once. CDR3 in DNA: TGTGCCAGCAGCTTAGGCCGAACCTGGGGACAGCTAGAATGGGACTATGGCTACACCTTC. Its protein product is CASSLGRTWGQLEWDYGYTF. The chain is built from TRBV13 and TRBJ1-2; 7 positions match TRBD1. Germline V gives CDR1 PRHDT, CDR2 FYEKMQ (reference sequence). V dropped 0 bases and J dropped 3; count of bases not matched to a gene: 19. CDR3 size: 20 residues. Together with reference TRBV13 and TRBJ1-2, the CDR3 gives the full variable domain: AAGVIQSPRHLIKEKRETATLKCYPIPRHDTVYWYQQGPGQDPQFLISFYEKMQSDKGSIPDRFSAQQFSDYHSELNMSSLELGDSALYFCASSLGRTWGQLEWDYGYTFGSGTRLTVV.

This chain links TRBV4-1 with TRBJ2-2, with D possibly TRBD1 on 6 matching bases. The CDR3 spans 14 residues. Trimming pared 9 bases from V and 5 bases from J, leaving 16 bases between. Looked up from germline, CDR1 is MGHRA and CDR2 is YSYEKL. CDR3 DNA: TGCGCCAGTACCGGGACAAGAGAAACCGGGGAGCTGTTTTTT. This codes for CASTGTRETGELFF.

This rearrangement joins TRBV15 to TRBJ2-3; D is perhaps TRBD2 (5 bases). This CDR3 region has 12 residues. Trimming took off 5 bases at V and 6 bases at J, with 9 bases between the two ends. Germline V gene lookup returns CDR1 LNHNV and CDR2 YYDKDF (reference sequence). CDR3 coding DNA: TGTGCCACCAGCCGGGGTGCGGATACGCAGTATTTT. Amino acids: CATSRGADTQYF.

The rearrangement joins TRBV4-1 to TRBJ1-4; TRBD1 is a possible D gene (5 bases). Trimming cost V 3 bases and J 4 bases, with 12 bases left between them. Per the germline V gene, CDR1 is MGHRA and CDR2 is YSYEKL. The CDR3 runs to 15 residues. CDR3 residues: CASSQRDLGNEKLFF. In DNA, the CDR3 is TGCGCCAGCAGCCAGCGGGACCTCGGTAATGAAAAACTGTTTTTT.

This clone has a single count. J is TRBJ1-4 and V is TRBV7-4, with D uncertain. Trimming took 3 bases from V and 7 from J, leaving 12 bases between them. The germline V gene has CDR1 SGHVT and CDR2 SQSDAQ. The CDR3 has 14 residues. This CDR3 reads CASSLRALGEKLFF. CDR3 nucleotide sequence: TGTGCCAGCAGCTTGAGGGCGTTGGGTGAAAAACTGTTTTTT.

This clone was detected once. The V gene is TRBV21-1, the J gene TRBJ1-2; the D call TRBD1 from the table was never checked on the DNA. TRBV21-1 is flagged as a pseudogene. The CDR3 length is 15 residues. The CDR3 DNA is TGTGCCAGCAGCAAAAAGTCAGGGGGCCACTATGGCTACACCTTC. Its protein is CASSKKSGGHYGYTF.

This chain links TRBV2 with TRBJ2-5; perhaps TRBD1 as D (6 bases). The CDR3 sequence is 14 residues long. CDR1 SNHLY and CDR2 FYNNEI come from the germline V gene. The germline V and J ends were trimmed by 0 bases and 5 bases, with 10 bases remaining between them. CDR3 sequence (DNA): TGTGCCAGCAGTGAAGCGCTTCAGGGGGAGACCCAGTACTTC. Encoded protein: CASSEALQGETQYF.

V and J are TRBV6-5 and TRBJ1-2; 7 bases line up with TRBD1. V trimming: 5 bases; J trimming: 4 bases; junction bases outside the gene matches: 4. Germline loops: CDR1 MNHEY, CDR2 SVGAGI. The CDR3 spans 13 residues. CDR3 DNA: TGTGCCAGCAGTACAGGGGTCTTCTATGGCTACACCTTC. Its protein is CASSTGVFYGYTF.

As for this clone: Additional DNA sequences in this sample encode the identical CDR3. V and J are TRBV9 and TRBJ1-1, with D possibly being TRBD1 (6 bases). V was clipped by 2 bases and J by 1 base, with 6 bases between them. From germline, CDR1 is SGDLS and CDR2 YYNGEE. CDR3 length: 13 amino acids. The CDR3 DNA is TGTGCCAGCAGCGTCAGGGGGAACACTGAAGCTTTCTTT. Protein sequence: CASSVRGNTEAFF.

The rearrangement joins TRBV19 to TRBJ2-1; 9 bases map to TRBD2. The CDR3 spans 16 residues. V gave up 3 bases and J gave up 0 bases; unmatched junction bases: 3. Germline CDR1 and CDR2: LNHDA and SQIVND (reference sequence). The CDR3 sequence: CASSISSGNSYNEQFF. DNA for the CDR3: TGTGCCAGTAGTATCTCTAGCGGGAACTCCTACAATGAGCAGTTCTTC.

CDR3 bases: TGTGCCAGCAGTTCCCCCACAGGGGGCGAGGCCGGGGAGCTGTTTTTT. Protein: CASSSPTGGEAGELFF. The gene calls are TRBV6-5 and TRBJ2-2, with TRBD1 matching 9 bases. Germline V gene lookup returns CDR1 MNHEY and CDR2 SVGAGI. V dropped 4 bases and J dropped 6; count of bases not matched to a gene: 9. CDR3 length: 16 residues.

The chain joins TRBV14 to TRBJ2-7; the D gene is possibly TRBD2 (5 bases). Germline loops: CDR1 SGHDN, CDR2 FVKESK. V gave up 2 bases and J gave up 3 bases, with 11 bases separating them. The CDR3 extends over 14 amino acids. The CDR3: CASSQFRGNYEQYF. The CDR3 DNA sequence: TGTGCCAGCAGCCAATTTCGAGGGAACTACGAGCAGTACTTC.

The CDR3 DNA follows: TGTGCCAGCAGCTTACGGGACAGGGTCTACGAGCAGTACTTC. Translation: CASSLRDRVYEQYF. The chain joins TRBV11-2 to TRBJ2-7; 9 nucleotides agree with TRBD1. The CDR3 has 14 amino acids. Germline assignment: CDR1 SGHAT and CDR2 FQNNGV. The trim removed 2 bases at V and 3 bases at J, leaving 2 bases unmatched.

The chain carries TRBV4-1 and TRBJ2-7; 10 positions match TRBD2. This CDR3 is built from 15 residues. Germline CDR1 MGHRA, CDR2 YSYEKL. V lost 3 bases and J lost 2; bases outside the gene matches: 4. CDR3 sequence reads: CASSQGLAITYEQYF. CDR3 nucleotide sequence: TGCGCCAGCAGCCAGGGACTAGCGATAACCTACGAGCAGTACTTC.

The CDR3 region has the DNA TGTGCCATCAGTGATACAGGGGCCTACAATGAGCAGTTCTTC. Translated: CAISDTGAYNEQFF. The V and J genes are TRBV10-3 and TRBJ2-1; 7 bases are a match to TRBD1. Germline CDR1 and CDR2: ENHRY and SYGVKD. The ends lost 3 bases at V and 2 bases at J; junction bases unmatched: 1. The CDR3 totals 14 residues.

The CDR3 DNA follows: TGCGCCAGCAGCCAAGCAGGTCCCTACGAGCAGTACTTC. Its translation: CASSQAGPYEQYF. The V and J genes are TRBV4-1 and TRBJ2-7; D gene ambiguous. V was cut by 1 base and J by 2 bases, with 6 bases left in between. Germline-derived CDR1 and CDR2 are MGHRA and YSYEKL. The CDR3 consists of 13 residues.

V is TRBV5-8 and J is TRBJ2-7; TRBD2 agrees at 12 bases. CDR3 length: 17 amino acids. The V segment lost 4 bases and the J segment 5 bases; nucleotides outside the gene matches: 13. The V gene's germline CDR1 is SGHTS and CDR2 YDEGEE. This CDR3 is CASSPTLTSGGWNEQYF. CDR3 nucleotides: TGTGCCAGCAGCCCCACATTGACTAGCGGGGGATGGAACGAGCAGTACTTC.

The chain uses TRBV9 and TRBJ1-6, with unresolved D. In germline, CDR1 is SGDLS, CDR2 YYNGEE. V shed 4 bases and J shed 0 bases, with 11 bases lying between them. CDR3 size: 16 residues. The CDR3 nucleotides read TGTGCCAGCAGCCAGGTGGGGAGCTCCTATAATTCACCCCTCCACTTT. Translated: CASSQVGSSYNSPLHF.